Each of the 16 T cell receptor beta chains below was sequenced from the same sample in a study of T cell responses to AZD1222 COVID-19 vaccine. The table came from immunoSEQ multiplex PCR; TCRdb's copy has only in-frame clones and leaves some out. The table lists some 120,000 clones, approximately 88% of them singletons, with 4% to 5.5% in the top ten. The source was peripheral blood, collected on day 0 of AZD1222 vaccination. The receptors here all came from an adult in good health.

CDR3 DNA sequence: TGCGCCAGCAGCCAAGGGGCCACAGGGATAATACATGAGCAGTTCTTC. Protein: CASSQGATGIIHEQFF. The chain employs TRBV4-1 and TRBJ2-1, with D tentatively TRBD1 (6 bases). The ends were cut back, 1 base at V and 8 bases at J, with 18 bases in the middle. There are 16 residues in the CDR3. Germline lookup yields CDR1 MGHRA and CDR2 YSYEKL.

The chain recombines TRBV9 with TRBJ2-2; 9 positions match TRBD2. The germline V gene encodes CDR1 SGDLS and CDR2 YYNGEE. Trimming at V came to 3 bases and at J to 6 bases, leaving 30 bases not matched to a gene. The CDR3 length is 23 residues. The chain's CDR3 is CASSAYPVQPSGGRGGGPGELFF. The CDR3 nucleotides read TGTGCCAGCAGCGCCTACCCCGTCCAACCGAGCGGGGGGCGGGGTGGGGGTCCCGGGGAGCTGTTTTTT.

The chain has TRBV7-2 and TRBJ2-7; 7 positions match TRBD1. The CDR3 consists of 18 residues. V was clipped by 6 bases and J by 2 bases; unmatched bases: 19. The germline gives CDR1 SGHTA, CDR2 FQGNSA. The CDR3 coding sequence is TGTGCCAGCAGTCGTGAAGGACGCGATACAGGGGTTGCCTACGAGCAGTACTTC. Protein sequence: CASSREGRDTGVAYEQYF.

The CDR3 nucleotides are TGCGCCAGCAGCTTACCAGCGGGGGGGCAGGCCGGGGAGCTGTTTTTT. It translates to CASSLPAGGQAGELFF. The rearrangement joins TRBV5-1 to TRBJ2-2, with 10 bases fitting TRBD2. The CDR3 loop spans 16 amino acids. The ends lost 2 bases at V and 6 bases at J; junction bases unmatched: 7. Germline V gene sequence: CDR1 SGHRS, CDR2 YFSETQ.

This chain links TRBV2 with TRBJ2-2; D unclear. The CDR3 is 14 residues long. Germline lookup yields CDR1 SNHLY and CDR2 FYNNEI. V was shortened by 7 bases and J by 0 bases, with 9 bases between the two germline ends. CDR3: CASNAVPNTGELFF. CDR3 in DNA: TGTGCCAGCAATGCAGTTCCGAACACCGGGGAGCTGTTTTTT.

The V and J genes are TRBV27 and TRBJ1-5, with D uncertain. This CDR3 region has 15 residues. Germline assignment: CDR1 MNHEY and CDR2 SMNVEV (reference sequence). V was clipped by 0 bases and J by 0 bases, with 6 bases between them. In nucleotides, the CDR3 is TGTGCCAGCAGTTTATCAGGTAATAGCAATCAGCCCCAGCATTTT. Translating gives CASSLSGNSNQPQHF.

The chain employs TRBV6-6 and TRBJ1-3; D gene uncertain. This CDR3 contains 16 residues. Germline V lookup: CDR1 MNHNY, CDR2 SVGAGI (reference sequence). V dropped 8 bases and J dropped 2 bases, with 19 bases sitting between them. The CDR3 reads CASAPPPYGPGNTIYF. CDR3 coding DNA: TGTGCCAGCGCCCCACCCCCTTACGGGCCTGGAAACACCATATATTTT.

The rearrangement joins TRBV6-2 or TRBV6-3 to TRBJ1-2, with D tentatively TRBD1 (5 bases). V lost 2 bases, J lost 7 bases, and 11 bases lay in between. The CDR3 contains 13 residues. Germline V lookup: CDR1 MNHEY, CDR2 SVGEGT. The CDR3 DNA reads TGTGCCAGCAGTTACCTCCAGGGAGGTGGCTACACCTTC. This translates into CASSYLQGGGYTF.

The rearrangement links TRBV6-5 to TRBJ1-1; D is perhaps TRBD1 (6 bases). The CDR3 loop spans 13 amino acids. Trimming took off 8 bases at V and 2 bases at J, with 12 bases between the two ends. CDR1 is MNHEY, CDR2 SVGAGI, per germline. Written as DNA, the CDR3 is TGTGCCAGCTCCCCAGGGGTAAACACTGAAGCTTTCTTT. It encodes CASSPGVNTEAFF.

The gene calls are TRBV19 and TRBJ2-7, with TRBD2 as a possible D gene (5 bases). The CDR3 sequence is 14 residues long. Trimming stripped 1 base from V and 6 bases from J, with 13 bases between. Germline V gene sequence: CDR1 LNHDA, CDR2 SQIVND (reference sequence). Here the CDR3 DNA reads TGTGCCAGTAGTATAGTCCAGGAGGCGGGCGAGCAGTACTTC. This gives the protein CASSIVQEAGEQYF.

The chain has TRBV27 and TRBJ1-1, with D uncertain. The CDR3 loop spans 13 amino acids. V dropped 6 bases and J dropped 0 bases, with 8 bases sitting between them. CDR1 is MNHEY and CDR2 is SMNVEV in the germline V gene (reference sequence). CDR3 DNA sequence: TGTGCCAGCAGCACCGGTCTGAACACTGAAGCTTTCTTT. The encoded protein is CASSTGLNTEAFF.

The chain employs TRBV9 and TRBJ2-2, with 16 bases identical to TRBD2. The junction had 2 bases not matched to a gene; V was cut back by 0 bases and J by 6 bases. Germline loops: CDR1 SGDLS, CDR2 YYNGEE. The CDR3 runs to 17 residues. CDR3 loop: CASSVAGTSGGAGELFF. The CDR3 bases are TGTGCCAGCAGCGTAGCAGGGACTAGCGGGGGGGCCGGGGAGCTGTTTTTT.

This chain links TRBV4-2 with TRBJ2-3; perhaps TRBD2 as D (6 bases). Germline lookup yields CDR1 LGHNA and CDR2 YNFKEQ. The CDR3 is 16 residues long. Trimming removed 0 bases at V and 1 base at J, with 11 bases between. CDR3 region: CASSQELGGGTDTQYF. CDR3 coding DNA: TGTGCCAGCAGCCAAGAGTTGGGCGGGGGCACAGATACGCAGTATTTT.

Written as DNA, the CDR3 is TGTGCCAGCAGCCCCGGAGGAGAAGGGACTCTAGTACGGCAGCCCCAGCATTTT. It specifies CASSPGGEGTLVRQPQHF. V gene TRBV4-2 combines with J gene TRBJ1-5, with TRBD1 as a possible D gene (5 bases). This CDR3 spans 18 amino acids. Germline V lookup: CDR1 LGHNA, CDR2 YNFKEQ. V lost 4 bases to trimming and J lost 7 bases, with 26 bases between them.

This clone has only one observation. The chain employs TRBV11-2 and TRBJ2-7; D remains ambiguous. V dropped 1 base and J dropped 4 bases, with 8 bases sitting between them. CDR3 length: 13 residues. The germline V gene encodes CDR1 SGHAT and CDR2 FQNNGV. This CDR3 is CASSLGLAYEQYF. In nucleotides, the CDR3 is TGTGCCAGCAGCTTAGGCCTGGCGTACGAGCAGTACTTC.

The DNA for the CDR3 is TGCGCCAGCAGCGTCAGGGGCGAGAATTCACCCCTCCACTTT. The encoded protein is CASSVRGENSPLHF. The chain recombines TRBV5-1 with TRBJ1-6, with D possibly being TRBD1 (6 bases). Between the trimmed V and J ends, which lost 4 bases and 7 bases, there was a span of 12 bases. Germline V lookup: CDR1 SGHRS, CDR2 YFSETQ. The CDR3 runs 14 residues.